A selection of T cell receptor beta chains follows, all from one sample in a study of cytomegalovirus exposure and HLA in healthy donors. Data came from immunoSEQ multiplex PCR; TCRdb stores just in-frame clones and leaves some out. This repertoire shows about 200,000 clones, roughly 81% found once; its top ten account for over 0.95%. Sequencing was carried out using PBMCs. The receptors originated from a young woman in good health and CMV-seronegative. The CDR3 runs from the conserved cysteine through the conserved F or W. Fields, in order: clone size, V gene, D gene, J gene, CDR3 DNA, CDR3 protein. The D gene is left open where the match is weak. Some rows have no size entry. The others give once, few or many, or a class for an expanded clone.

size: -
V: TRBV4-1
D: TRBD2
J: TRBJ2-1
DNA: TGCGCCAGCAGCCAAGAGCCCCCCCCCAGCGGGAGGGGAAATGAGCAGTTCTTC
CDR3: CASSQEPPPSGRGNEQFF

size: once
V: TRBV7-2
D: -
J: TRBJ1-6
DNA: TGTGCCAGCAGCTCGCGGACAGTCTATAATTCACCCCTCCACTTT
CDR3: CASSSRTVYNSPLHF

size: -
V: TRBV5-4
D: TRBD2
J: TRBJ2-3
DNA: TGTGCCAGCAGCCCCGGGGGGGGGCGCACAGATACGCAGTATTTT
CDR3: CASSPGGGRTDTQYF

size: -
V: TRBV7-9
D: -
J: TRBJ1-5
DNA: TGTGCCAGCACTCGGTCGGGGATCAATCAGCCCCAGCATTTT
CDR3: CASTRSGINQPQHF

size: -
V: TRBV18
D: -
J: TRBJ1-1
DNA: TGTGCCAGCTCACCGCAGGGTTATGGTGCAGCTTTCTTT
CDR3: CASSPQGYGAAFF

size: -
V: TRBV6-5
D: -
J: TRBJ2-5
DNA: TGTGCCAGCAGTGAACGGATCGGGGAGACCCAGTACTTC
CDR3: CASSERIGETQYF

size: -
V: TRBV25-1
D: TRBD1
J: TRBJ2-5
DNA: TGTGCCAGCAGTGAGGGGAGACAGGGGTTGGGAGAGACCCAGTACTTC
CDR3: CASSEGRQGLGETQYF

size: -
V: TRBV5-1
D: TRBD1
J: TRBJ1-4
DNA: TGCGCCAGCAGCTGGGGACAGAGTAATGAAAAACTGTTTTTT
CDR3: CASSWGQSNEKLFF

size: few
V: TRBV6-5
D: TRBD1
J: TRBJ1-2
DNA: TGTGCCAGTGACAGGGACTATGGCTACACCTTC
CDR3: CASDRDYGYTF

size: -
V: TRBV10-3
D: TRBD2
J: TRBJ2-7
DNA: TGTGCCATCAGTGGAACCTGGACTAGCGGCTCCTACGAGCAGTACTTC
CDR3: CAISGTWTSGSYEQYF

size: -
V: TRBV18
D: -
J: TRBJ1-3
DNA: TGTGCCAGCTCACCGGAGGCCTCTGGAAACACCATATATTTT
CDR3: CASSPEASGNTIYF

size: -
V: TRBV5-1
D: -
J: TRBJ1-3
DNA: TGCGCCAGCAGCTTGGGCCTTGACAGTCCTTCTGGAAACACCATATATTTT
CDR3: CASSLGLDSPSGNTIYF

size: -
V: TRBV30
D: TRBD2
J: TRBJ2-3
DNA: TGTGCCTGGAGTAGAGCGCGGACTAGCGGGAGAAGAACAGATACGCAGTATTTT
CDR3: CAWSRARTSGRRTDTQYF

size: few
V: TRBV10-3
D: -
J: TRBJ1-2
DNA: TGTGCCATCAGCGAGTTGAGGGGCTACACCTTC
CDR3: CAISELRGYTF

size: -
V: TRBV2
D: TRBD1
J: TRBJ2-7
DNA: TGTGCCAGCAGTGAGCAGGGGGAATCCTACGAGCAGTACTTC
CDR3: CASSEQGESYEQYF

size: -
V: TRBV5-4
D: TRBD1
J: TRBJ1-6
DNA: TGTGCCAGCAGCAATGTATCGCCCCGGGGACAGGGGAATTCACCCCTCCACTTT
CDR3: CASSNVSPRGQGNSPLHF

size: -
V: TRBV10-3
D: -
J: TRBJ2-5
DNA: TGTGCCATCAGTGACGACCCCAACGGGGGAGAGACCCAGTACTTC
CDR3: CAISDDPNGGETQYF

size: -
V: TRBV5-1
D: TRBD1
J: TRBJ2-2
DNA: TGCGCCAGCAGCGTGGGACAGGGGAACACCGGGGAGCTGTTTTTT
CDR3: CASSVGQGNTGELFF

size: -
V: TRBV6-5
D: TRBD2
J: TRBJ2-1
DNA: TGTGCCAGCAGTTACTTGGGACTAGCGGACAATGAGCAGTTCTTC
CDR3: CASSYLGLADNEQFF

size: -
V: TRBV5-6
D: TRBD1
J: TRBJ2-7
DNA: TGTGCCAGCAGCACTAACCGGGACAGGGTTACCTACGAGCAGTACTTC
CDR3: CASSTNRDRVTYEQYF

size: -
V: TRBV27
D: TRBD1
J: TRBJ1-5
DNA: TGTGCCAGCAGTATCCGGGACAGAGAAGGGCCCCAGCATTTT
CDR3: CASSIRDREGPQHF

size: -
V: TRBV10-3
D: TRBD1
J: TRBJ1-5
DNA: TGTGCCATCAGGGACAGGGAGGCTCAGCCCCAGCATTTT
CDR3: CAIRDREAQPQHF

size: -
V: TRBV5-1
D: -
J: TRBJ2-3
DNA: TGCGCCAGCAGCAGAAGCAGGGGCGCAGATACGCAGTATTTT
CDR3: CASSRSRGADTQYF

size: once
V: TRBV6-5
D: TRBD2
J: TRBJ2-2
DNA: TGTGCCACCAATGGGAGGGCCCGGAACACCGGGGAGCTGTTTTTT
CDR3: CATNGRARNTGELFF

size: -
V: TRBV5-6
D: -
J: TRBJ1-1
DNA: TGTGCCAGCAGTTCCGGGGGTACTGAAGCTTTCTTT
CDR3: CASSSGGTEAFF

size: -
V: TRBV6-1
D: -
J: TRBJ1-2
DNA: TGTGCCAGCAGTGCAACCAGGGGTAAGCCTTATGGCTACACCTTC
CDR3: CASSATRGKPYGYTF

size: few
V: TRBV30
D: -
J: TRBJ1-5
DNA: TGTGCCTGGAAAGGGGGTCTGGGCAATCAGCCCCAGCATTTT
CDR3: CAWKGGLGNQPQHF

size: -
V: TRBV7-8
D: -
J: TRBJ2-1
DNA: TGTGCCAGCAGCCCCGGGACTTCCCTCGATGAGCAGTTCTTC
CDR3: CASSPGTSLDEQFF

size: -
V: TRBV6-1
D: TRBD1
J: TRBJ1-5
DNA: TGTGCCATTGACCGGGACAGGGGTAATCAGCCCCAGCATTTT
CDR3: CAIDRDRGNQPQHF

size: -
V: TRBV11-1
D: TRBD1
J: TRBJ1-5
DNA: TGTGCCAGCAGCCAGACAGGGCTTAGCAATCAGCCCCAGCATTTT
CDR3: CASSQTGLSNQPQHF

size: -
V: TRBV10-3
D: TRBD2
J: TRBJ2-2
DNA: TGTGCCATCAGTCCTAGCGGGGGGCACGGCGGGGAGCTGTTTTTT
CDR3: CAISPSGGHGGELFF

size: -
V: TRBV5-6
D: TRBD1
J: TRBJ2-7
DNA: TGTGCCAGCAGCCCTGCGGGACAGGGCTTCTACGAGCAGTACTTC
CDR3: CASSPAGQGFYEQYF

size: -
V: TRBV18
D: -
J: TRBJ1-4
DNA: TGTGCCAGCTCCCCGAGCCAAAATGAAAAACTGTTTTTT
CDR3: CASSPSQNEKLFF

size: -
V: TRBV9
D: -
J: TRBJ2-1
DNA: TGTGCCAGCAGCGTAAAGCTGGGCCGGGGGGAGCAGTTCTTC
CDR3: CASSVKLGRGEQFF

size: -
V: TRBV6-1
D: -
J: TRBJ2-7
DNA: TGTGCCAGCAGTGAACGAGGGGGAGCCTCCTACGAGCAGTACTTC
CDR3: CASSERGGASYEQYF

size: -
V: TRBV7-9
D: -
J: TRBJ1-1
DNA: TGTGCCAGCAGCATGAGGGGACACACGAACACTGAAGCTTTCTTT
CDR3: CASSMRGHTNTEAFF

size: -
V: TRBV5-1
D: -
J: TRBJ2-7
DNA: TGCGCCAGCAGCTTGGTGCTACCCAACCGACATGGATGGGAGCAGTACTTC
CDR3: CASSLVLPNRHGWEQYF

size: -
V: TRBV10-3
D: TRBD1
J: TRBJ1-2
DNA: TGTGCCATCAGTGAGGCAGGGGGCCAAAACTATGGCTACACCTTC
CDR3: CAISEAGGQNYGYTF

size: -
V: TRBV10-3
D: -
J: TRBJ1-2
DNA: TGTGCCATCAGTGCTGAGACAGGACCCGGTCCCCACTATGGCTACACCTTC
CDR3: CAISAETGPGPHYGYTF

size: -
V: TRBV5-6
D: -
J: TRBJ2-1
DNA: TGTGCCAGCAGCCCAGGCTCAGCTTTGGTCTACAATGAGCAGTTCTTC
CDR3: CASSPGSALVYNEQFF

size: -
V: TRBV5-1
D: TRBD2
J: TRBJ2-7
DNA: TGCGCCAGCAGCCCCGGGACTAACTCCTACGAGCAGTACTTC
CDR3: CASSPGTNSYEQYF

size: -
V: TRBV5-1
D: TRBD1
J: TRBJ2-4
DNA: TGCGCCAGCAGCACCGGACAGGGTGATGTCAAAAACATTCAGTACTTC
CDR3: CASSTGQGDVKNIQYF

size: few
V: TRBV19
D: TRBD1
J: TRBJ1-1
DNA: TGTGCCAGTAGGGACAGGGGGAACACTGAAGCTTTCTTT
CDR3: CASRDRGNTEAFF